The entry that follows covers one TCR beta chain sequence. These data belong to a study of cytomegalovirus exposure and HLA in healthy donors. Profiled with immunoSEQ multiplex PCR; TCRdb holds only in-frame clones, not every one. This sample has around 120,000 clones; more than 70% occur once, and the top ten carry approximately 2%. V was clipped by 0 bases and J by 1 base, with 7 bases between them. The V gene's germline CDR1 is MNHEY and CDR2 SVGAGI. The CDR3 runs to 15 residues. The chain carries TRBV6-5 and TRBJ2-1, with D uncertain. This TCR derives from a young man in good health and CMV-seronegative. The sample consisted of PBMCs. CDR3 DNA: TGTGCCAGCAGTTACTCTGGCGGATCCTACAATGAGCAGTTCTTC. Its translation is CASSYSGGSYNEQFF.